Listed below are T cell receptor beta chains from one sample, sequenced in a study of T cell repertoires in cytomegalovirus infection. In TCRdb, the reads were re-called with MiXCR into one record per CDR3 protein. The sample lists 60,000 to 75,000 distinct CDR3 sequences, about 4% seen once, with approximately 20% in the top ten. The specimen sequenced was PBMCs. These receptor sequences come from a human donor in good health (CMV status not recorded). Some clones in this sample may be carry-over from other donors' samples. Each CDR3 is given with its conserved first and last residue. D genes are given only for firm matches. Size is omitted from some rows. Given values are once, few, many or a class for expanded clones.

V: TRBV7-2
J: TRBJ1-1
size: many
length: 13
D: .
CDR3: CASSLRGYTEAFF
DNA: TGTGCCAGCAGCTTACGGGGATACACTGAAGCTTTCTTT

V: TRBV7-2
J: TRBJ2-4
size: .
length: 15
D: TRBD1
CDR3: CASSFRGRGSYIQYF
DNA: TGTGCCAGCAGCTTTAGGGGGCGCGGGTCTTACATTCAGTACTTC

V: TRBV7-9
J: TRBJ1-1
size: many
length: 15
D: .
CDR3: CASSFGRALNTEAFF
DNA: TGTGCCAGCAGCTTCGGACGAGCTCTGAACACTGAAGCTTTCTTT

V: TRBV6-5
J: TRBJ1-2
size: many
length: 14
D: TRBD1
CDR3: CASSRKQGAGGYTF
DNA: TGTGCCAGCAGTCGAAAACAGGGGGCTGGTGGCTACACCTTC

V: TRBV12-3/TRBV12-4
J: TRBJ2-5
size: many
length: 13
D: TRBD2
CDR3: CASRHSGGETQYF
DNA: TGTGCCAGCAGGCATAGCGGGGGAGAGACCCAGTACTTC

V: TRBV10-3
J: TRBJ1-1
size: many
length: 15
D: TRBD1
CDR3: CAISDPKGARTEAFF
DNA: TGTGCCATCAGTGATCCCAAGGGGGCGCGCACTGAAGCTTTCTTT

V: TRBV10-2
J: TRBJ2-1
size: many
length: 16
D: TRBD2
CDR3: CASSALAGGPIYEQFF
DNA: TGCGCCAGCAGTGCACTAGCGGGGGGGCCAATTTATGAGCAGTTCTTC

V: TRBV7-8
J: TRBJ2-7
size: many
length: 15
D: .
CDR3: CASSLEKASSYEQYF
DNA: TGTGCCAGCAGCTTAGAGAAGGCGAGCTCCTACGAGCAGTACTTC

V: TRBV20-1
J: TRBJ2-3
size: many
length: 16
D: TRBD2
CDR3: CSAPARLAATPDTQYF
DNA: TGCAGTGCCCCCGCCCGACTAGCAGCTACCCCAGATACGCAGTATTTT

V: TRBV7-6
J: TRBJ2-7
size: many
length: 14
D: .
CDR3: CASSLSDGPYEQYF
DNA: TGTGCCAGCAGCTTATCGGACGGACCCTACGAGCAGTACTTC

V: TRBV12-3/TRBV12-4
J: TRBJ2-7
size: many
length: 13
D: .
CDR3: CASKARVTYEQYF
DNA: TGTGCCAGCAAGGCGAGGGTGACCTACGAGCAGTACTTC